Presented here are 25 T cell receptor beta chains from one specimen sequenced in a study of technical replicates of blood from a handful of donors. Method: immunoSEQ multiplex PCR; TCRdb's copy keeps in-frame clones and lacks some. The top ten hold more than 4.5% of the sample, which has 60,000 or so clones, approximately 87% seen once. The sample was PBMCs. Receptors were obtained from a human donor in good health. Some clones in this sample may be carry-over from other donors' samples.

V gene TRBV10-3 combines with J gene TRBJ2-1, with TRBD1 as a possible D gene (5 bases). The CDR3 runs 14 residues. Deletions cut 0 bases from V and 9 bases from J, with 12 bases between. Germline V gene lookup returns CDR1 ENHRY and CDR2 SYGVKD. In nucleotides, the CDR3 is TGTGCCATCAGTGAGTCGAAGGGGTGGGGTGAGCAGTTCTTC. It encodes CAISESKGWGEQFF.

This clone was counted between two and nine times. This chain connects TRBV10-3 to TRBJ1-6; a weak D match, TRBD1 (5 bases). This CDR3 comprises 15 residues. Looked up from germline, CDR1 is ENHRY and CDR2 is SYGVKD. V gave up 10 bases and J gave up 12 bases, with 25 bases separating them. Here the CDR3 DNA reads TGTGCCACCCGGGAGGAGGCGCGGGGGGTCGGACCCCTCCACTTT. Translation: CATREEARGVGPLHF.

The chain links TRBV10-2 to TRBJ2-2, with 7 bases fitting TRBD2. J lost 1 base, V lost 10 bases, and 12 bases had no gene match. The CDR3 runs 16 residues. Germline V gives CDR1 WSHSY, CDR2 SAAADI. DNA for the CDR3: TGCGCCACCATGAGGACTGGCGGGGGGAACACCGGGGAGCTGTTTTTT. Amino acids: CATMRTGGGNTGELFF.

This chain links TRBV15 with TRBJ1-1, with 10 bases identical to TRBD1. Germline lookup yields CDR1 LNHNV and CDR2 YYDKDF (reference sequence). The CDR3 length is 15 residues. V shed 3 bases, J shed 4 bases, and the junction held 5 bases outside the gene matches. In nucleotides, the CDR3 is TGTGCCACCAGCAGGGGGACAGGGGTGGCCACTGAAGCTTTCTTT. This gives the protein CATSRGTGVATEAFF.

The V gene is TRBV30, the J gene TRBJ2-7; 8 bases are shared with TRBD1. The V segment lost 3 bases and the J segment 4 bases; nucleotides outside the gene matches: 2. Germline CDR1 and CDR2: GTSNPN and SVGIG (reference sequence). This CDR3 has 12 amino acids. CDR3 amino acids: CAWSRQGYEQYF. CDR3 coding DNA: TGTGCCTGGAGCCGACAGGGGTACGAGCAGTACTTC.

This clone has only one observation. The chain has TRBV7-3 and TRBJ2-6; D possibly corresponds to TRBD1 (6 bases). Germline V gives CDR1 SGHTA, CDR2 FQGTGA. This CDR3 contains 15 residues. Trimming took 5 bases from V and 1 from J, leaving 9 bases between them. The CDR3 protein is CASSGTGSGANVLTF. The CDR3 DNA reads TGTGCCAGCAGCGGCACAGGGTCTGGGGCCAACGTCCTGACTTTC.

This sequence joins TRBV2 and TRBJ2-1; TRBD1 might be the D (6 bases). The CDR3 has 14 amino acids. The germline CDR1 and CDR2 sequences are SNHLY and FYNNEI. The V end lost 4 bases, the J end lost 9 bases, and 16 bases lay between the germline ends. The CDR3 DNA sequence: TGTGCCAGCAGTGGGACAGTGGCCGTCGGTGAGCAGTTCTTC. Translating it yields CASSGTVAVGEQFF. Together with reference TRBV2 and TRBJ2-1, the CDR3 gives the full variable domain: EPEVTQTPSHQVTQMGQEVILRCVPISNHLYFYWYRQILGQKVEFLVSFYNNEISEKSEIFDDQFSVERPDGSNFTLKIRSTKLEDSAMYFCASSGTVAVGEQFFGPGTRLTVL.

The chain couples TRBV5-1 to TRBJ2-7, with D possibly TRBD1 on 7 matching bases. V was clipped by 3 bases and J by 2 bases, with 9 bases between them. The CDR3 has 13 residues. The germline V gene has CDR1 SGHRS and CDR2 YFSETQ. The CDR3 loop is CASSSRGAYEQYF. The CDR3 DNA follows: TGCGCCAGCAGCTCCAGGGGGGCCTACGAGCAGTACTTC.

The genes are TRBV5-1 and TRBJ2-1; TRBD2 matches at 7 bases. Germline assignment: CDR1 SGHRS and CDR2 YFSETQ. The CDR3 sequence is 15 residues long. The V and J ends lost 0 bases and 1 base, in that order; junction bases with no gene match: 1. CDR3 residues: CASSLASGSYNEQFF. DNA for the CDR3: TGCGCCAGCAGCTTGGCTAGCGGTTCCTACAATGAGCAGTTCTTC.

The rearrangement links TRBV15 to TRBJ2-7; TRBD1 matches 9 bases. Germline V lookup: CDR1 LNHNV, CDR2 YYDKDF (reference sequence). J was trimmed by 5 bases and V by 1 base; bases with no gene match: 9. CDR3 length: 16 amino acids. Here the CDR3 DNA reads TGTGCCACCAGCAGAGCAACCGGGACAGGGTTCAACGAGCAGTACTTC. Residues: CATSRATGTGFNEQYF.

The chain is built from TRBV27 and TRBJ1-6; 7 bases fit TRBD1. The CDR3 has 15 amino acids. Germline-derived CDR1 and CDR2 are MNHEY and SMNVEV (reference sequence). V shed 6 bases, J shed 7 bases, and the junction held 9 bases outside the gene matches. The CDR3 here is CASSHHTTGNSPLHF. CDR3 DNA sequence: TGTGCCAGCAGCCACCACACGACAGGGAATTCACCCCTCCACTTT.

The J gene is TRBJ2-5, the V gene TRBV5-1; TRBD2 matches at 15 bases. The CDR3 runs to 17 residues. Germline V gene sequence: CDR1 SGHRS, CDR2 YFSETQ. After removal of 4 bases from V and 1 base from J, the junction contained 5 bases not matched to a gene. This CDR3 is CASSLGLAGGSQETQYF. In DNA, the CDR3 is TGCGCCAGCAGCCTCGGACTAGCGGGGGGGAGCCAAGAGACCCAGTACTTC.

This clone came up once. The chain recombines TRBV6-5 with TRBJ2-7, with TRBD2 identical over 10 bases. The J segment lost 2 bases and the V segment lost 5 bases, leaving 6 bases of the junction unmatched. Germline CDR1 is MNHEY and CDR2 is SVGAGI. The CDR3 extends over 15 amino acids. The CDR3 protein is CASSRTSGDTYEQYF. DNA of the CDR3: TGTGCCAGCAGTCGGACTAGCGGAGATACCTACGAGCAGTACTTC.

This chain links TRBV9 with TRBJ2-3; a possible D gene is TRBD2 (6 bases). The germline V and J ends were trimmed by 2 bases and 2 bases, with 9 bases remaining between them. The CDR3 runs to 14 residues. Germline V gene lookup returns CDR1 SGDLS and CDR2 YYNGEE. CDR3 in DNA: TGTGCCAGCAGCGTCGCGGGGATCACAGATACGCAGTATTTT. Protein product: CASSVAGITDTQYF. Using reference TRBV9 and TRBJ2-3 for the parts outside the CDR3, the full variable domain is DSGVTQTPKHLITATGQRVTLRCSPRSGDLSVYWYQQSLDQGLQFLIQYYNGEERAKGNILERFSAQQFPDLHSELNLSSLELGDSALYFCASSVAGITDTQYFGPGTRLTVL.

The chain carries TRBV2 and TRBJ1-2, with D perhaps matching TRBD1 (5 bases). Trimming shortened V by 10 bases and J by 3 bases, and 15 bases separated the two germline ends. Germline lookup yields CDR1 SNHLY and CDR2 FYNNEI. The CDR3 totals 13 residues. CDR3 sequence (DNA): TGTGCCACCAAACCAGGGCCAGACTATGGCTACACCTTC. As protein: CATKPGPDYGYTF. The whole variable domain, remainder taken from reference TRBV2 and TRBJ1-2, is EPEVTQTPSHQVTQMGQEVILRCVPISNHLYFYWYRQILGQKVEFLVSFYNNEISEKSEIFDDQFSVERPDGSNFTLKIRSTKLEDSAMYFCATKPGPDYGYTFGSGTRLTVV.

The rearrangement uses TRBV4-1 and TRBJ2-5, with D perhaps matching TRBD2 (6 bases). Trimming took 6 bases from V and 0 from J, leaving 8 bases between them. This CDR3 has 13 amino acids. Germline V gene sequence: CDR1 MGHRA, CDR2 YSYEKL. The CDR3 loop reads CASSGDYQETQYF. The CDR3 DNA sequence: TGCGCCAGCAGTGGGGACTACCAAGAGACCCAGTACTTC.

This clone was picked up one time. The V call is TRBV13, the J call TRBJ1-2, with 7 positions matching TRBD1. The CDR3 totals 16 residues. V was pared by 5 bases and J by 5 bases, with 14 bases of the junction left unmatched. The V gene's germline CDR1 is PRHDT and CDR2 FYEKMQ (reference sequence). DNA of the CDR3: TGTGCCAGCAGCCTTACGGTCGGACAGGTATCATATGGCTACACCTTC. This gives the protein CASSLTVGQVSYGYTF.

The genes are TRBV6-6 and TRBJ1-6; no firm D call. This CDR3 has 16 amino acids. The V and J ends lost 5 bases and 0 bases respectively, with 11 bases between them. CDR1 is MNHNY, CDR2 SVGAGI, per germline (reference sequence). CDR3 in DNA: TGTGCCAGCAGTCCCTATGCGAGCTCCTATAATTCACCCCTCCACTTT. Translated, it gives CASSPYASSYNSPLHF.

CDR3 nucleotide sequence: TGCGCCATCCGACAGGATTTAACCTACGAGCAGTACTTC. Protein product: CAIRQDLTYEQYF. The chain carries TRBV10-2 and TRBJ2-7, with a weak D call TRBD1 (6 bases). There are 13 residues in the CDR3. Germline loops: CDR1 WSHSY, CDR2 SAAADI. V lost 10 bases, J lost 2 bases, and 15 bases lay in between.

Written as DNA, the CDR3 is TGTGCCAGCAGCAGACTAGCGGGAGGGTCTTACGAGCAGTACTTC. Translation gives CASSRLAGGSYEQYF. This chain joins TRBV5-4 and TRBJ2-7, with TRBD2 matching 14 bases. V lost 4 bases and J lost 4; bases outside the gene matches: 4. From germline, CDR1 is SGHNT and CDR2 YYREEE (reference sequence). The CDR3 runs to 15 residues.

The chain is built from TRBV30 and TRBJ2-1; 9 bases match TRBD2. The trim removed 0 bases at V and 8 bases at J, leaving 8 bases unmatched. Looked up from germline, CDR1 is GTSNPN and CDR2 is SVGIG (reference sequence). The CDR3 runs to 15 residues. CDR3 loop: CAWSVMAGGGDEQFF. CDR3 in DNA: TGTGCCTGGAGTGTAATGGCGGGAGGGGGGGATGAGCAGTTCTTC.

V is TRBV27 and J is TRBJ1-3, with D possibly TRBD1 on 6 matching bases. Trimming pared 3 bases from V and 2 bases from J, leaving 11 bases between. CDR3 size: 15 residues. Germline lookup yields CDR1 MNHEY and CDR2 SMNVEV (reference sequence). The CDR3 loop is CASSFTGSPGNTIYF. The DNA for the CDR3 is TGTGCCAGCAGTTTTACAGGGAGTCCTGGAAACACCATATATTTT.

The CDR3 region has the DNA TGTGCCAGCAGCTTGGGGCAGGGGAGCTATGGCTACACCTTC. It encodes CASSLGQGSYGYTF. The chain combines TRBV5-4 with TRBJ1-2, with TRBD1 as a possible D gene (6 bases). V lost 0 bases to trimming and J lost 4 bases, with 10 bases between them. CDR1 is SGHNT and CDR2 is YYREEE in the germline V gene (reference sequence). The CDR3 extends over 14 amino acids. The full variable domain, its missing parts supplied by reference TRBV5-4 and TRBJ1-2, is ETGVTQSPTHLIKTRGQQVTLRCSSQSGHNTVSWYQQALGQGPQFIFQYYREEENGRGNFPPRFSGLQFPNYSSELNVNALELDDSALYLCASSLGQGSYGYTFGSGTRLTVV.

The J gene is TRBJ2-5, the V gene TRBV7-2, with a possible D match to TRBD2 (6 bases). The CDR3 spans 13 residues. V was cut by 7 bases and J by 4 bases, with 13 bases left in between. The germline CDR1 and CDR2 sequences are SGHTA and FQGNSA. The CDR3 sequence: CTSTKRGGETQYF. The CDR3 nucleotides are TGTACCAGCACTAAAAGGGGAGGAGAGACCCAGTACTTC.

The J gene is TRBJ2-3, the V gene TRBV30; D not certain. The germline CDR1 and CDR2 sequences are GTSNPN and SVGIG (reference sequence). Trimming left V 0 bases short and J 0 bases short, with 7 bases between. There are 14 residues in the CDR3. The CDR3 here is CAWSVPGSTDTQYF. CDR3 coding DNA: TGTGCCTGGAGTGTACCCGGGAGCACAGATACGCAGTATTTT.